The 25 T cell receptor beta chains below come from one sample, sequenced in a study of graft-versus-host responses after intestinal transplantation. These receptors' antigens are unknown. This table comes from immunoSEQ multiplex PCR, and its TCRdb copy is limited to in-frame clones, with some not included. The profile shows 130,000 or so clones, around 94% of them singletons. This specimen consisted of unstimulated CD4+ T cells sorted from spleen or lymph node cells, obtained before intestinal transplant. These receptors all stem from a human donor who received an intestinal transplant.

The chain combines TRBV7-3 with TRBJ1-1; the D is unclear. The CDR3 extends over 13 amino acids. Trimming shortened V by 5 bases and J by 0 bases, and 7 bases separated the two germline ends. In germline, CDR1 is SGHTA, CDR2 FQGTGA. Here the CDR3 DNA reads TGTGCCAGCAGCCCGAGCATGAACACTGAAGCTTTCTTT. This encodes CASSPSMNTEAFF.

This clone was counted a single time. V gene TRBV7-9 combines with J gene TRBJ2-7; 7 bases are a match to TRBD1. With V trimmed by 0 bases and J by 1 base, 3 bases remained unmatched. Germline values: CDR1 SEHNR, CDR2 FQNEAQ (reference sequence). The CDR3 extends over 15 amino acids. The CDR3 loop reads CASSLATGSSYEQYF. As DNA, the CDR3 is TGTGCCAGCAGCTTAGCGACAGGGTCTTCCTACGAGCAGTACTTC.

This chain links TRBV4-2 with TRBJ1-2, with TRBD1 as a possible D gene (5 bases). The CDR3 contains 16 residues. Trimming stripped 1 base from V and 0 bases from J, with 12 bases between. Per the germline V gene, CDR1 is LGHNA and CDR2 is YNFKEQ. CDR3 in amino acids: CASSQVEGPANYGYTF. CDR3 nucleotides: TGTGCCAGCAGCCAAGTAGAGGGGCCAGCTAACTATGGCTACACCTTC.

This sequence joins TRBV4-1 and TRBJ2-1; weak D call: TRBD2 (6 bases). The germline V gene encodes CDR1 MGHRA and CDR2 YSYEKL. Trimming cost V 0 bases and J 4 bases, with 16 bases left between them. The CDR3 runs 17 residues. CDR3 DNA sequence: TGCGCCAGCAGCCAAGATTGGGCGGGGAATAGGTACAATGAGCAGTTCTTC. Translating it yields CASSQDWAGNRYNEQFF.

As regards this clone: In the same sample, other DNA sequences code for this CDR3. V gene TRBV29-1 combines with J gene TRBJ1-1, with a weak D call TRBD1 (6 bases). The CDR3 contains 11 residues. Germline V gene data show CDR1 as SQVTM and CDR2 as ANQGSEA. V lost 6 bases and J lost 1, with 6 bases in between. The CDR3 spells CSVTGNTEAFF. The CDR3 nucleotides read TGCAGCGTGACAGGGAACACTGAAGCTTTCTTT.

This clone was found once. Other DNA sequences from this sample encode an identical CDR3 as well. The chain uses TRBV9 and TRBJ1-6, with D hard to call. The germline V gene encodes CDR1 SGDLS and CDR2 YYNGEE. This CDR3 is built from 15 residues. Trimming took off 2 bases at V and 0 bases at J, with 6 bases between the two ends. CDR3 loop: CASSVGSSYNSPLHF. The CDR3 DNA follows: TGTGCCAGCAGCGTTGGGAGCTCCTATAATTCACCCCTCCACTTT.

The table lists this clone with a count of one. The chain uses TRBV15 and TRBJ1-1, with TRBD1 matching over 7 bases. V was clipped by 6 bases and J by 0 bases; unmatched bases: 10. This CDR3 has 16 amino acids. Germline V lookup: CDR1 LNHNV, CDR2 YYDKDF (reference sequence). CDR3 protein: CATSPLDRDLNTEAFF. The DNA for the CDR3 is TGTGCCACCAGTCCCCTAGACAGGGACTTGAACACTGAAGCTTTCTTT.

The CDR3 DNA sequence: TGCGCCAGCAGCCAAGAAGTCTCCGGTACCAAGCAGTACTTC. Translated, it gives CASSQEVSGTKQYF. The V gene is TRBV4-1, the J gene TRBJ2-7; D uncertain. Germline CDR1 reads MGHRA; CDR2 reads YSYEKL. Trimming shortened V by 0 bases and J by 8 bases, and 14 bases separated the two germline ends. The CDR3 loop spans 14 amino acids.

As DNA, the CDR3 is TGTGCCAGCAGCCCCTGGGGTATGAACACTGAAGCTTTCTTT. Protein product: CASSPWGMNTEAFF. The chain has TRBV6-5 and TRBJ1-1; D call uncertain. The CDR3 loop spans 14 amino acids. Trimming shortened V by 6 bases and J by 0 bases, and 11 bases separated the two germline ends. The germline V gene has CDR1 MNHEY and CDR2 SVGAGI.

The chain combines TRBV5-1 with TRBJ1-6; D is ambiguous. Germline V lookup: CDR1 SGHRS, CDR2 YFSETQ. The V end lost 2 bases, the J end lost 8 bases, and 11 bases lay between the germline ends. The CDR3 runs to 14 residues. The CDR3 here is CASSFLGFDSPLHF. Written as DNA, the CDR3 is TGCGCCAGCAGCTTCTTGGGATTTGATTCACCCCTCCACTTT.

V and J are TRBV4-1 and TRBJ1-1; the D is unclear. V shed 7 bases and J shed 0 bases, with 15 bases lying between them. CDR1 MGHRA and CDR2 YSYEKL come from the germline V gene. The CDR3 has 15 amino acids. The DNA of the CDR3 is TGCGCCAGCATTGCATCACTCACACTGAACACTGAAGCTTTCTTT. Translated, it gives CASIASLTLNTEAFF.

V usage is TRBV10-3 and J usage is TRBJ2-5; TRBD1 is a possible D gene (5 bases). CDR3 length: 13 residues. Germline V CDR1 and CDR2: ENHRY, SYGVKD. Trimming took 10 bases from V and 1 from J, leaving 13 bases between them. This chain's CDR3 is CATQGRPQETQYF. The CDR3 DNA is TGTGCCACGCAGGGTAGGCCCCAAGAGACCCAGTACTTC.

The rearrangement uses TRBV5-4 and TRBJ2-7, with TRBD2 matching over 7 bases. V shed 4 bases and J 4 bases; nucleotides not matched to a gene: 8. The CDR3 contains 14 residues. The germline gives CDR1 SGHNT, CDR2 YYREEE (reference sequence). CDR3 coding DNA: TGTGCCAGCAGCCACAACCTCGGGGGGTACGAGCAGTACTTC. It is translated as CASSHNLGGYEQYF.

V and J are TRBV11-2 and TRBJ1-2; D gene unclear. The CDR3 is made up of 12 amino acids. Germline V lookup: CDR1 SGHAT, CDR2 FQNNGV. The V end was cut by 6 bases, the J end by 8 bases, with 13 bases between. The CDR3 protein is CASSRGGSGYTF. For the CDR3, the DNA is TGTGCCAGCAGTCGAGGAGGGAGCGGCTACACCTTC.

V is TRBV7-2 and J is TRBJ1-3; D is undetermined. There are 15 residues in the CDR3. From germline, CDR1 is SGHTA and CDR2 FQGNSA. Deletions cut 2 bases from V and 0 bases from J, with 8 bases between. CDR3 sequence (DNA): TGTGCCAGCAGCTTAATCGGAACCTCTGGAAACACCATATATTTT. It encodes CASSLIGTSGNTIYF.

With regard to this clone: The sample has other DNA sequences that encode this CDR3 too. The gene calls are TRBV20-1 and TRBJ2-7; D is unclear. The CDR3 spans 11 residues. CDR1 and CDR2 (germline): DFQATT, SNEGSKA (reference sequence). The ends were cut back, 1 base at V and 3 bases at J, with 4 bases in the middle. CDR3 protein: CSARGGYEQYF. In nucleotides, the CDR3 is TGCAGTGCTAGAGGCGGCTACGAGCAGTACTTC.

The chain employs TRBV5-5 and TRBJ2-7; D assignment may be TRBD1 or TRBD2 (5 bases each). Germline V lookup: CDR1 SGHKS, CDR2 YYEKEE (reference sequence). This CDR3 contains 12 residues. Trimming took 4 bases from V and 5 from J, leaving 10 bases between them. CDR3 loop: CASSPGTNEQYF. In DNA form, the CDR3 reads TGTGCCAGCAGCCCTGGGACCAACGAGCAGTACTTC.

This clone has only a few counts. V is TRBV6-6 and J is TRBJ2-2, with D possibly being TRBD2 (5 bases). V lost 8 bases, J lost 0 bases, and 13 bases lay in between. The CDR3 runs 15 residues. Germline V lookup: CDR1 MNHNY, CDR2 SVGAGI (reference sequence). CDR3 amino acids: CASEGARANTGELFF. The CDR3 DNA sequence: TGTGCCAGCGAGGGCGCCCGGGCGAACACCGGGGAGCTGTTTTTT.

V usage is TRBV5-4 and J usage is TRBJ2-2, with D perhaps matching TRBD1 (6 bases). The CDR3 sequence is 16 residues long. Germline CDR1 is SGHNT and CDR2 is YYREEE (reference sequence). The ends were cut back, 4 bases at V and 3 bases at J, with 16 bases in the middle. CDR3 DNA: TGTGCCAGCAGCCGAATTCCGGGACAAGACACCGGGGAGCTGTTTTTT. Translated: CASSRIPGQDTGELFF.

V is TRBV2 and J is TRBJ1-1; D is ambiguous. CDR1 is SNHLY and CDR2 is FYNNEI in the germline V gene. Deletions cut 4 bases from V and 0 bases from J, with 15 bases between. The CDR3 has 16 residues. The chain's CDR3 is CASSGPWANMNTEAFF. The CDR3 DNA sequence: TGTGCCAGCAGTGGCCCGTGGGCGAACATGAACACTGAAGCTTTCTTT.

This chain uses TRBV4-2 with TRBJ1-2; 12 bases match TRBD1. Germline CDR1 is LGHNA and CDR2 is YNFKEQ. V shed 5 bases and J 4 bases; nucleotides not matched to a gene: 5. The CDR3 sequence is 15 residues long. The CDR3 sequence is CASSGTGGGLYGYTF. CDR3 nucleotide sequence: TGTGCCAGCAGCGGGACAGGGGGCGGACTCTATGGCTACACCTTC.

The rearrangement links TRBV5-1 to TRBJ1-1; TRBD1 is a possible D gene (5 bases). The CDR3 has 17 residues. The germline CDR1 and CDR2 sequences are SGHRS and YFSETQ. Between the trimmed V and J ends, which lost 0 bases and 0 bases, there was a span of 15 bases. CDR3 coding DNA: TGCGCCAGCAGCTTGGGCTGGGGGGGGGTAGTGAACACTGAAGCTTTCTTT. Amino acids: CASSLGWGGVVNTEAFF.

V usage is TRBV30 and J usage is TRBJ2-7, with D hard to call. The CDR3 is 10 amino acids. Per germline, CDR1 GTSNPN and CDR2 SVGIG (reference sequence). The V gene lost 5 bases and the J gene lost 2 bases, with 4 bases spanning the gap. This CDR3 reads CAWGTYEQYF. The CDR3 nucleotides are TGTGCCTGGGGTACCTACGAGCAGTACTTC.

The CDR3 loop reads CAISDPGGRGGYEQYF. Here the CDR3 DNA reads TGTGCCATCAGTGATCCGGGAGGGCGAGGGGGCTACGAGCAGTACTTC. The V gene is TRBV10-3, the J gene TRBJ2-7; 8 bases line up with TRBD2. Germline V gene lookup returns CDR1 ENHRY and CDR2 SYGVKD. The CDR3 extends over 16 amino acids. The junction had 10 bases not matched to a gene; V was cut back by 3 bases and J by 3 bases.

The chain links TRBV6-1 to TRBJ2-4; 9 bases line up with TRBD2. This CDR3 is 13 amino acids long. CDR1 is MNHNS and CDR2 is SASEGT in the germline V gene. J gave up 11 bases and V 5 bases, and 7 bases lay outside the gene matches. The CDR3 reads CASSTGTSGFQYF. The CDR3 bases are TGTGCCAGCAGTACTGGTACTAGCGGGTTTCAGTACTTC.